The 25 T cell receptor beta chains presented below share a single source sample, sequenced in a study of blood T cell repertoires in COVID-19 (dated by TCRdb to 2020 to 2022). The library was made by the immunoSEQ multiplex PCR assay. TCRdb stores this immuneACCESS table with in-frame sequences only. Part of the clones is absent; in the studies checked, under half of the shortfall reflects unresolved V genes, and no reason is known for the rest. The sample data list a few hundred thousand clones, and just over 85% of these were observed just once. In total, the top ten clones hold around 1.7% of the sample. The specimen sequenced was PBMCs or T cells enriched from blood (not recorded which). The receptors come from a man in his forties who had recovered from COVID-19.

This clone has just one count. This chain joins TRBV7-9 and TRBJ1-2, with D unresolved. Germline V gene sequence: CDR1 SEHNR, CDR2 FQNEAQ (reference sequence). The V gene lost 3 bases and the J gene lost 4 bases, with 12 bases spanning the gap. The CDR3 has 14 residues. This CDR3 reads CASSFFGVSYGYTF. CDR3 DNA: TGTGCCAGCAGCTTCTTCGGGGTTAGCTATGGCTACACCTTC.

The chain joins TRBV28 to TRBJ1-5, with a possible D match to TRBD1 (5 bases). Trimming pared 2 bases from V and 6 bases from J, leaving 14 bases between. There are 15 residues in the CDR3. Germline V gene data show CDR1 as MDHEN and CDR2 as SYDVKM. The CDR3 spells CASSLGQGGGQPQHF. For the CDR3, the DNA is TGTGCCAGCAGTTTAGGGCAGGGCGGGGGTCAGCCCCAGCATTTT.

V is TRBV7-6 and J is TRBJ2-3; tentative D call: TRBD2 (7 bases). Trimming removed 1 base at V and 5 bases at J, with 10 bases between. The length of the CDR3 is 14 residues. Germline lookup yields CDR1 SGHVS and CDR2 FNYEAQ. This CDR3 is CASSLGGGLDTQYF. The DNA of the CDR3 is TGTGCCAGCAGCTTAGGCGGGGGCCTAGATACGCAGTATTTT. Drawing the rest from reference TRBV7-6 and TRBJ2-3, the complete variable domain is GAGVSQSPRYKVTKRGQDVALRCDPISGHVSLYWYRQALGQGPEFLTYFNYEAQQDKSGLPNDRFSAERPEGSISTLTIQRTEQRDSAMYRCASSLGGGLDTQYFGPGTRLTVL.

The genes are TRBV4-1 and TRBJ2-7; D unresolved. The germline V gene has CDR1 MGHRA and CDR2 YSYEKL. The CDR3 length is 15 residues. V gave up 0 bases and J gave up 2 bases, with 11 bases separating them. The CDR3 nucleotides read TGCGCCAGCAGCCAAGATCCGGCAGGAACCTACGAGCAGTACTTC. It is translated as CASSQDPAGTYEQYF.

The J gene is TRBJ1-1, the V gene TRBV18; TRBD1 aligns across 9 bases. J gave up 1 base and V 2 bases, and 8 bases lay outside the gene matches. The CDR3 covers 17 residues. The germline gives CDR1 KGHSH, CDR2 LQKENI. CDR3 sequence reads: CASSPMLTGGTNTEAFF. Written as DNA, the CDR3 is TGTGCCAGCTCACCAATGCTGACAGGGGGAACGAACACTGAAGCTTTCTTT.

The chain employs TRBV7-3 and TRBJ2-7; 8 nucleotides line up with TRBD1. Germline-derived CDR1 and CDR2 are SGHTA and FQGTGA. This CDR3 is 15 amino acids long. The trim removed 5 bases at V and 7 bases at J, leaving 13 bases unmatched. This CDR3 reads CASSPGRTGSQEQYF. In DNA form, the CDR3 reads TGTGCCAGCAGCCCCGGGCGGACAGGGTCGCAGGAGCAGTACTTC.

The chain couples TRBV5-4 to TRBJ2-5; 9 nucleotides align to TRBD2. J was trimmed by 9 bases and V by 6 bases; bases with no gene match: 18. The length of the CDR3 is 16 residues. Germline lookup yields CDR1 SGHNT and CDR2 YYREEE (reference sequence). CDR3 DNA: TGTGCCAGCACCATCGATAGCGGGGGACCGGTTCACGCCCAGTACTTC. Translated, it gives CASTIDSGGPVHAQYF. Looking up the rest from reference TRBV5-4 and TRBJ2-5 gives the full variable domain: ETGVTQSPTHLIKTRGQQVTLRCSSQSGHNTVSWYQQALGQGPQFIFQYYREEENGRGNFPPRFSGLQFPNYSSELNVNALELDDSALYLCASTIDSGGPVHAQYFGPGTRLLVL.

The chain uses TRBV30 and TRBJ2-5; D unclear. The ends were cut back, 0 bases at V and 4 bases at J, with 9 bases in the middle. The germline V gene encodes CDR1 GTSNPN and CDR2 SVGIG (reference sequence). This CDR3 spans 13 amino acids. This CDR3 is CAWSVVLGETQYF. For the CDR3, the DNA is TGTGCCTGGAGTGTAGTGCTAGGAGAGACCCAGTACTTC.

The chain couples TRBV5-1 to TRBJ2-1, with a possible D match to TRBD1 (5 bases). Germline V CDR1 and CDR2: SGHRS, YFSETQ. The CDR3 has 14 residues. V lost 3 bases, J lost 9 bases, and 16 bases lay in between. This chain's CDR3 is CASSSGNEESEQFF. CDR3 DNA: TGCGCCAGCAGCTCAGGGAATGAGGAGTCTGAGCAGTTCTTC. Using reference TRBV5-1 and TRBJ2-1 for the parts outside the CDR3, the full variable domain is KAGVTQTPRYLIKTRGQQVTLSCSPISGHRSVSWYQQTPGQGLQFLFEYFSETQRNKGNFPGRFSGRQFSNSRSEMNVSTLELGDSALYLCASSSGNEESEQFFGPGTRLTVL.

V gene TRBV9 combines with J gene TRBJ2-5; 10 bases are a match to TRBD2. J was trimmed by 2 bases and V by 3 bases; bases with no gene match: 4. The germline gives CDR1 SGDLS, CDR2 YYNGEE. The length of the CDR3 is 15 residues. The CDR3: CASSDLAGVQETQYF. The CDR3 nucleotides read TGTGCCAGCAGCGACCTAGCGGGGGTACAAGAGACCCAGTACTTC. Together with reference TRBV9 and TRBJ2-5, the CDR3 gives the full variable domain: DSGVTQTPKHLITATGQRVTLRCSPRSGDLSVYWYQQSLDQGLQFLIQYYNGEERAKGNILERFSAQQFPDLHSELNLSSLELGDSALYFCASSDLAGVQETQYFGPGTRLLVL.

V and J are TRBV11-2 and TRBJ2-7; no firm D call. V lost 0 bases and J 4 bases, leaving 4 bases between the germline ends. The CDR3 extends over 12 amino acids. Germline V gives CDR1 SGHAT, CDR2 FQNNGV. The CDR3 spells CASSLDRYEQYF. The CDR3 bases are TGTGCCAGCAGCTTAGATCGTTACGAGCAGTACTTC.

This rearrangement joins TRBV28 to TRBJ1-1; no definite D call. Looked up from germline, CDR1 is MDHEN and CDR2 is SYDVKM. The V end was cut by 7 bases, the J end by 10 bases, with 16 bases between. CDR3 length equals 12 residues. CDR3 nucleotide sequence: TGTGCCAGCATCGATTCCGGGAAAAGAGCTTTCTTT. It specifies CASIDSGKRAFF.

This sequence joins TRBV7-9 and TRBJ2-5; 9 bases fit TRBD2. Germline CDR1 and CDR2: SEHNR and FQNEAQ (reference sequence). J was trimmed by 2 bases and V by 1 base; bases with no gene match: 2. There are 15 residues in the CDR3. The CDR3 here is CASSLGAGGQETQYF. The CDR3 coding sequence is TGTGCCAGCAGCTTAGGAGCGGGGGGTCAAGAGACCCAGTACTTC.

The chain recombines TRBV27 with TRBJ2-3; the match to TRBD2 covers 7 bases. With V trimmed by 0 bases and J by 0 bases, 3 bases remained unmatched. Per the germline V gene, CDR1 is MNHEY and CDR2 is SMNVEV (reference sequence). The CDR3 is made up of 16 amino acids. The CDR3 nucleotides are TGTGCCAGCAGTTTATCGAGTAGCGGGAGCACAGATACGCAGTATTTT. Encoded protein: CASSLSSSGSTDTQYF.

The chain carries TRBV11-2 and TRBJ2-1, with D hard to call. This CDR3 comprises 12 residues. Germline CDR1 and CDR2: SGHAT and FQNNGV. V was trimmed by 0 bases and J by 8 bases, leaving 5 bases between them. CDR3 sequence: CASSLDRYEQFF. As DNA, the CDR3 is TGTGCCAGCAGCTTAGACAGGTATGAGCAGTTCTTC. The full variable domain, rest sourced from reference TRBV11-2 and TRBJ2-1, is EAGVAQSPRYKIIEKRQSVAFWCNPISGHATLYWYQQILGQGPKLLIQFQNNGVVDDSQLPKDRFSAERLKGVDSTLKIQPAKLEDSAVYLCASSLDRYEQFFGPGTRLTVL.

This chain joins TRBV27 and TRBJ2-7; 7 bases map to TRBD2. Germline values: CDR1 MNHEY, CDR2 SMNVEV (reference sequence). The CDR3 covers 15 residues. V shed 2 bases and J 7 bases; nucleotides not matched to a gene: 11. CDR3 nucleotide sequence: TGTGCCAGCAGTTTAATGGCGGGAGTGGGTGGTGAGCAGTACTTC. It translates to CASSLMAGVGGEQYF.

The chain is built from TRBV5-5 and TRBJ2-5; D perhaps matches TRBD2 (5 bases). This CDR3 is 15 amino acids long. Per the germline V gene, CDR1 is SGHKS and CDR2 is YYEKEE (reference sequence). V was clipped by 2 bases and J by 5 bases, with 16 bases between them. The CDR3 reads CASSFSGLAGETQYF. For the CDR3, the DNA is TGTGCCAGCAGCTTCTCAGGCCTAGCCGGGGAGACCCAGTACTTC.

This clone was detected only a few times. This chain joins TRBV4-2 and TRBJ1-5; D ambiguous. Germline V CDR1 and CDR2: LGHNA, YNFKEQ. CDR3 length: 13 amino acids. V was pared by 0 bases and J by 11 bases, with 11 bases between. In DNA form, the CDR3 reads TGTGCCAGCAGCCAAGATCTATCAGGTTCCCAGCATTTT. Translating gives CASSQDLSGSQHF.

The genes are TRBV28 and TRBJ2-7, with a weak D call TRBD1 (5 bases). Deletions cut 1 base from V and 5 bases from J, with 12 bases between. Germline loops: CDR1 MDHEN, CDR2 SYDVKM. The length of the CDR3 is 14 residues. The DNA of the CDR3 is TGTGCCAGCAGTTTATTCACTTGGGGCGACGAGCAGTACTTC. Its translation is CASSLFTWGDEQYF.

This rearrangement joins TRBV4-2 to TRBJ2-7; 11 nucleotides match TRBD2. The CDR3 totals 17 residues. Germline loops: CDR1 LGHNA, CDR2 YNFKEQ. J gave up 1 base and V 1 base, and 6 bases lay outside the gene matches. CDR3 amino acids: CASSQALAGGSSYEQYF. Written as DNA, the CDR3 is TGTGCCAGCAGCCAAGCTCTAGCGGGAGGATCATCCTACGAGCAGTACTTC.

This chain uses TRBV19 with TRBJ2-7, with 7 bases lining up with TRBD1. Germline V lookup: CDR1 LNHDA, CDR2 SQIVND (reference sequence). The CDR3 sequence is 14 residues long. The V and J ends lost 3 bases and 0 bases, in that order; junction bases with no gene match: 2. The CDR3 spells CASSMDRSSYEQYF. Here the CDR3 DNA reads TGTGCCAGTAGTATGGACAGGAGCTCCTACGAGCAGTACTTC.

The rearrangement uses TRBV16 and TRBJ1-2; 10 nucleotides align to TRBD1. The CDR3 is 13 amino acids. Trimming took 2 bases from V and 8 from J; bases not matched to a gene: 2. From germline, CDR1 is KGHSY and CDR2 FQNENV. CDR3 amino acids: CASSQDRGRGYTF. For the CDR3, the DNA is TGTGCCAGCAGCCAAGACAGGGGGCGCGGCTACACCTTC. Based on the CDR3 plus reference TRBV16 and TRBJ1-2, the full variable domain is GEEVAQTPKHLVRGEGQKAKLYCAPIKGHSYVFWYQQVLKNEFKFLISFQNENVFDETGMPKERFSAKCLPNSPCSLEIQATKLEDSAVYFCASSQDRGRGYTFGSGTRLTVV.

The genes are TRBV28 and TRBJ1-5; 7 bases are a match to TRBD1. The length of the CDR3 is 15 residues. Germline-derived CDR1 and CDR2 are MDHEN and SYDVKM. V lost 3 bases to trimming and J lost 4 bases; unmatched junction nucleotides: 6. CDR3 region: CASSFEGQRNQPQHF. The CDR3, as DNA: TGTGCCAGCAGTTTTGAGGGACAGCGAAATCAGCCCCAGCATTTT.

With regard to this clone: Other nucleotide sequences in the sample specify the same CDR3. J is TRBJ2-7 and V is TRBV3-1 (or the pseudogene TRBV3-2); D unclear. The CDR3 is made up of 14 amino acids. V lost 0 bases and J lost 0, with 6 bases in between. Germline CDR1 is LGHDT and CDR2 is YNNKEL (reference sequence). The CDR3 loop is CASSQDPSSYEQYF. DNA of the CDR3: TGTGCCAGCAGCCAAGATCCCTCCTCCTACGAGCAGTACTTC.

The chain is built from TRBV12-3 or TRBV12-4 and TRBJ2-5; perhaps TRBD1 as D (5 bases). V lost 3 bases and J lost 6, with 8 bases in between. This CDR3 has 12 residues. CDR3 nucleotides: TGTGCCAGCAGTTTTGACAGAAAGACCCAGTACTTC. Translation gives CASSFDRKTQYF.